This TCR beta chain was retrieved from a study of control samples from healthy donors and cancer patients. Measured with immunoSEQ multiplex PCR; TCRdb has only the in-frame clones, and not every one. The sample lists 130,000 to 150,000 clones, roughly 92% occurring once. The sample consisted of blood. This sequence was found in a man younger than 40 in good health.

In nucleotides, the CDR3 is TGTGCCACCAGTGATTCTCGTCCGGCAGAGACCCAGTACTTC. The encoded protein is CATSDSRPAETQYF. J is TRBJ2-5 and V is TRBV24-1; no clear D gene. V was trimmed by 2 bases and J by 4 bases, leaving 10 bases between them. The CDR3 extends over 14 amino acids. Germline V gives CDR1 KGHDR, CDR2 SFDVKD.